This paragraph covers one TCR beta chain sequence. V was trimmed by 5 bases and J by 4 bases, leaving 12 bases between them. Germline V CDR1 and CDR2: WNHNN, SYGVQD (reference sequence). The CDR3 length is 15 residues. Participant age was roughly 18 to 100 years, and participants resided in fewer than 30 US areas. In assigning cohorts, the study relied on participant-reported clinical history. In the study's own analysis: The authors estimated nucleated cell counts from reference gene primer amplification. Only in-frame clones appear in the TCRdb table, and some are missing; sequencing was by immunoSEQ multiplex PCR. The D gene and trimming were derived from the DNA, and the V and J assignments and clone size from that table. The sample holds some 290,000 clones, roughly 93% seen once. The entry originates in a study of blood T cell repertoires in COVID-19. In the study overall: Sources were T cells, B-cell-depleted T cells, or PBMCs; the material itself was cDNA or gDNA.

Sequenced sample: PBMCs or T cells enriched from blood (not recorded which). V gene TRBV10-1 combines with J gene TRBJ2-6; TRBD1 is a possible D gene (6 bases). This TCR came from a middle-aged woman with acute COVID-19. CDR3 in amino acids: CASSHTGRGANVLTF. The CDR3 region has the DNA TGCGCCAGCAGTCATACAGGGCGGGGGGCCAACGTCCTGACTTTC.